This TCR beta chain was sequenced for a study of shared clonotypes between healthy human individuals. CDR1 and CDR2 (germline): SGHAT, FQNNGV. The CDR3 is made up of 15 amino acids. Trimming pared 7 bases from V and 1 base from J, leaving 16 bases between. This clone appeared once. TCRdb keeps only in-frame clones here, not all; method: immunoSEQ multiplex PCR. This table has roughly 1.5 million clones, approximately 98% appearing once. This TCR derives from a man under 40 in good health. Sequencing was carried out using naive CD4+ T cells sorted from blood. Subset: CD45RA+ positively selected. V gene TRBV11-2 combines with J gene TRBJ1-1, with D hard to call. The CDR3 is CASTTWRERNTEAFF. CDR3 DNA: TGTGCCAGCACCACTTGGAGAGAAAGGAACACTGAAGCTTTCTTT.